A single sample is the source of the 30 T cell receptor beta chains below, sequenced in a study of cytomegalovirus exposure and HLA in healthy donors (dated by TCRdb to 2017 to 2019). The library was obtained by the immunoSEQ multiplex PCR assay. For the multiplex PCR, a mixture combining 60 forward primers for TCR Vbeta segments and 13 reverse primers for TCR Jbeta segments was used. TCRdb took this table from immuneACCESS and kept in-frame rearrangements with V and J called. Such tables lack part of the clones; where checked against another copy, unresolved V genes explain under half of the gap, and the rest is unexplained. Counted in this sample were over 150,000 clones; approximately 80% of them appeared once. Of the sample, 5.5% to 8% falls within the top ten clones. Sequenced input: PBMCs. The receptors stem from a woman aged 25-40 years in good health and CMV-seropositive.

This rearrangement joins TRBV15 to TRBJ1-1; D is unresolved. CDR3 size: 21 residues. V lost 3 bases, J lost 1 base, and 30 bases lay in between. CDR1 and CDR2 (germline): LNHNV, YYDKDF (reference sequence). The CDR3 sequence is CATSSQSFSSVFSGTNTEAFF. The CDR3 region has the DNA TGTGCCACCAGCAGCCAGTCCTTTTCTAGTGTATTCTCGGGTACGAACACTGAAGCTTTCTTT.

Concerning this clone itself: The sample carries other DNA sequences with the same CDR3. The chain joins TRBV6-5 to TRBJ1-2; no clear D gene. Germline V lookup: CDR1 MNHEY, CDR2 SVGAGI. V dropped 5 bases and J dropped 4 bases, with 8 bases sitting between them. The CDR3 extends over 12 amino acids. This CDR3 reads CASSTGFYGYTF. The CDR3 DNA reads as TGTGCCAGCAGTACCGGGTTCTATGGCTACACCTTC.

This chain joins TRBV11-2 and TRBJ2-3, with a possible D match to TRBD2 (6 bases). This CDR3 contains 15 residues. The germline V and J ends were trimmed by 5 bases and 1 base, with 13 bases remaining between them. Germline CDR1 is SGHAT and CDR2 is FQNNGV. This chain's CDR3 is CASSVRGRRTDTQYF. The DNA of the CDR3 is TGTGCCAGCAGCGTTCGGGGGAGACGCACAGATACGCAGTATTTT. The whole variable domain, remainder taken from reference TRBV11-2 and TRBJ2-3, is EAGVAQSPRYKIIEKRQSVAFWCNPISGHATLYWYQQILGQGPKLLIQFQNNGVVDDSQLPKDRFSAERLKGVDSTLKIQPAKLEDSAVYLCASSVRGRRTDTQYFGPGTRLTVL.

The chain couples TRBV6-1 to TRBJ1-1; 9 bases map to TRBD1. The J segment lost 3 bases and the V segment lost 1 base, leaving 3 bases of the junction unmatched. The CDR3 consists of 15 residues. The germline gives CDR1 MNHNS, CDR2 SASEGT. The CDR3 loop reads CASSEGTGAYTEAFF. DNA of the CDR3: TGTGCCAGCAGTGAAGGGACAGGGGCATACACTGAAGCTTTCTTT.

Concerning this clone: The germline gene is not matched at one end of the junction; a read error may be the cause. The V gene is TRBV7-9, the J gene TRBJ1-2; TRBD1 is a possible D gene (6 bases). The CDR3 runs 17 residues. The germline V gene encodes CDR1 SEHNR and CDR2 FQNEAQ (reference sequence). CDR3 coding DNA: TGTTCCAGCAGCTTAGAAGCTGACAGGTCTGCTAACTATGGCTACACCTTC. This encodes CSSSLEADRSANYGYTF.

The genes are TRBV28 and TRBJ1-5; 8 nucleotides line up with TRBD1. Per germline, CDR1 MDHEN and CDR2 SYDVKM. This CDR3 is 15 amino acids long. Trimming at V came to 6 bases and at J to 4 bases, leaving 8 bases not matched to a gene. The CDR3 loop reads CASSRAGQGNQPQHF. Written as DNA, the CDR3 is TGTGCCAGCAGCCGAGCAGGACAGGGAAATCAGCCCCAGCATTTT.

Regarding this clone: The junction shows a germline mismatch at one end, possibly a read error. The CDR3 sequence is CSSSLGWDSYGYTF. CDR3 in DNA: TGTTCCAGCAGCTTAGGATGGGACAGCTATGGCTACACCTTC. V gene TRBV7-9 combines with J gene TRBJ1-2; 7 nucleotides match TRBD1. CDR1 and CDR2 from the germline V gene are SEHNR and FQNEAQ (reference sequence). CDR3 length: 14 residues.

V gene TRBV18 combines with J gene TRBJ2-7; D gene ambiguous. This CDR3 region has 14 residues. Trimming left V 1 base short and J 3 bases short, with 10 bases between. CDR1 is KGHSH and CDR2 is LQKENI in the germline V gene. The CDR3 bases are TGTGCCAGCTCACCACAGAGGAACTTCTACGAGCAGTACTTC. This sequence encodes CASSPQRNFYEQYF.

The chain has TRBV2 and TRBJ2-5, with 7 bases matching TRBD1. Trimming took 4 bases from V and 1 from J; bases not matched to a gene: 0. This CDR3 is 13 amino acids long. Looked up from germline, CDR1 is SNHLY and CDR2 is FYNNEI. The DNA for the CDR3 is TGTGCCAGCAGTGGGACAGGCCAAGAGACCCAGTACTTC. Its protein is CASSGTGQETQYF.

The rearrangement uses TRBV13 and TRBJ2-3; a possible D gene is TRBD1 (8 bases). This CDR3 is built from 16 residues. The V and J ends lost 5 bases and 3 bases respectively, with 18 bases between them. Germline V CDR1 and CDR2: PRHDT, FYEKMQ (reference sequence). The CDR3 coding sequence is TGTGCCAGCAGCCCCCGACAGGGGAGGGTGACAGATACGCAGTATTTT. Protein product: CASSPRQGRVTDTQYF.

This chain uses TRBV5-1 with TRBJ1-2; 7 nucleotides align to TRBD1. V gave up 4 bases and J gave up 8 bases; unmatched junction bases: 14. The CDR3 runs 15 residues. Germline V gene sequence: CDR1 SGHRS, CDR2 YFSETQ. CDR3 sequence reads: CASSRTTGVLGGYTF. The CDR3 coding sequence is TGCGCCAGCAGCCGTACAACAGGGGTGTTAGGCGGCTACACCTTC.

The chain employs TRBV11-3 and TRBJ2-1; TRBD2 matches at 10 bases. This CDR3 has 15 amino acids. Germline V gene sequence: CDR1 SGHNT, CDR2 YENEEA. V trimming: 6 bases; J trimming: 4 bases; junction bases outside the gene matches: 6. The CDR3 sequence: CASSAGTSAYNEQFF. The CDR3 region has the DNA TGTGCCAGCAGTGCCGGGACTAGCGCTTACAATGAGCAGTTCTTC.

The chain combines TRBV5-6 with TRBJ2-2; 8 bases fit TRBD1. V lost 6 bases and J lost 8; bases outside the gene matches: 9. CDR3 length: 14 amino acids. The germline gives CDR1 SGHDT, CDR2 YYEEEE. For the CDR3, the DNA is TGTGCCAGCACCCCGACAGGGGCATCAGGGGAGCTGTTTTTT. This translates into CASTPTGASGELFF.

The chain combines TRBV5-1 with TRBJ2-5, with TRBD2 matching over 7 bases. There are 13 residues in the CDR3. Germline CDR1 is SGHRS and CDR2 is YFSETQ. V dropped 4 bases and J dropped 5; count of bases not matched to a gene: 5. CDR3 in DNA: TGCGCCAGCAGCCCGGGGACTACTGAGACCCAGTACTTC. The encoded protein is CASSPGTTETQYF.

The chain has TRBV5-4 and TRBJ1-1, with 9 bases matching TRBD1. V lost 4 bases, J lost 3 bases, and 13 bases stayed unmatched. CDR3 size: 17 residues. CDR1 and CDR2 from the germline V gene are SGHNT and YYREEE (reference sequence). The CDR3 sequence: CASSKEQGAFAYTEAFF. DNA for the CDR3: TGTGCCAGCAGCAAGGAACAGGGGGCGTTTGCGTACACTGAAGCTTTCTTT. The full variable domain, rest sourced from reference TRBV5-4 and TRBJ1-1, is ETGVTQSPTHLIKTRGQQVTLRCSSQSGHNTVSWYQQALGQGPQFIFQYYREEENGRGNFPPRFSGLQFPNYSSELNVNALELDDSALYLCASSKEQGAFAYTEAFFGQGTRLTVV.

In its sample, this clone was seen once. The chain combines TRBV30 with TRBJ1-1; TRBD1 matches at 8 bases. With V trimmed by 3 bases and J by 5 bases, 8 bases remained unmatched. The germline gives CDR1 GTSNPN, CDR2 SVGIG (reference sequence). This CDR3 is 14 amino acids long. The CDR3 DNA reads TGTGCCTGGAGAGCCGGACAGGGAGTTACTGAAGCTTTCTTT. Amino acids: CAWRAGQGVTEAFF.

The gene calls are TRBV5-6 and TRBJ2-2; 7 positions agree with TRBD2. Germline assignment: CDR1 SGHDT and CDR2 YYEEEE. The V and J ends lost 4 bases and 6 bases, in that order; junction bases with no gene match: 12. The CDR3 totals 16 residues. The CDR3 DNA follows: TGTGCCAGCAGCATACGGGGGGACGGGGTCGCCGGGGAGCTGTTTTTT. Encoded protein: CASSIRGDGVAGELFF. The full variable domain, with the rest looked up from reference TRBV5-6 and TRBJ2-2, is DAGVTQSPTHLIKTRGQQVTLRCSPKSGHDTVSWYQQALGQGPQFIFQYYEEEERQRGNFPDRFSGHQFPNYSSELNVNALLLGDSALYLCASSIRGDGVAGELFFGEGSRLTVL.

V usage is TRBV9 and J usage is TRBJ1-1, with D possibly being TRBD1 (5 bases). V shed 0 bases and J shed 4 bases, with 10 bases lying between them. The CDR3 sequence is 14 residues long. CDR1 is SGDLS, CDR2 YYNGEE, per germline. In nucleotides, the CDR3 is TGTGCCAGCAGCGTAGCGGGGGACGGCACTGAAGCTTTCTTT. Translation gives CASSVAGDGTEAFF.

The chain carries TRBV5-4 and TRBJ2-2; 8 bases map to TRBD1. The CDR3 consists of 15 residues. CDR1 is SGHNT, CDR2 YYREEE, per germline (reference sequence). The ends lost 0 bases at V and 7 bases at J; junction bases unmatched: 5. The CDR3 is CASSLAGGFGGELFF. The CDR3 nucleotides are TGTGCCAGCAGCTTGGCAGGGGGCTTCGGCGGGGAGCTGTTTTTT.

This clone was counted only a few times. The V and J genes are TRBV7-9 and TRBJ2-7; D perhaps matches TRBD1 (5 bases). Germline CDR1 is SEHNR and CDR2 is FQNEAQ (reference sequence). With 6 bases removed from V and 3 bases from J, the gap between germline ends came to 12 bases. The CDR3 runs 13 residues. The CDR3 DNA reads as TGTGCCAGCAGTCACCCGCAGGGCTACGAGCAGTACTTC. Amino acids: CASSHPQGYEQYF.

The rearrangement links TRBV28 to TRBJ1-6; D is uncertain. CDR1 and CDR2 from the germline V gene are MDHEN and SYDVKM. The CDR3 covers 11 residues. V was pared by 3 bases and J by 11 bases, with 5 bases between. The CDR3 loop is CASSFRAPLHF. The CDR3 DNA follows: TGTGCCAGCAGTTTTCGGGCACCCCTCCACTTT.

The DNA of the CDR3 is TGTGCCAGTAGTACAGACGGGACAGGGGACACTGAAGCTTTCTTT. It specifies CASSTDGTGDTEAFF. This sequence joins TRBV19 and TRBJ1-1; TRBD1 aligns across 10 bases. The CDR3 sequence is 15 residues long. Germline-derived CDR1 and CDR2 are LNHDA and SQIVND (reference sequence). Trimming at V came to 4 bases and at J to 3 bases, leaving 5 bases not matched to a gene.

This clone turned up a few times. The chain is built from TRBV15 and TRBJ2-3; D gene uncertain. There are 14 residues in the CDR3. V shed 0 bases and J shed 4 bases, with 8 bases lying between them. Per the germline V gene, CDR1 is LNHNV and CDR2 is YYDKDF (reference sequence). CDR3 DNA sequence: TGTGCCACCAGCAGAGATCTATATTCAGATACGCAGTATTTT. This encodes CATSRDLYSDTQYF.

DNA for the CDR3: TGTGCCAGCAGTTTAGGGCAGGGGAATGGGAACACTGAAGCTTTCTTT. Residues: CASSLGQGNGNTEAFF. V usage is TRBV27 and J usage is TRBJ1-1, with TRBD1 as a possible D gene (6 bases). Germline V gene data show CDR1 as MNHEY and CDR2 as SMNVEV (reference sequence). The CDR3 sequence is 16 residues long. The V gene lost 2 bases and the J gene lost 1 base, with 14 bases spanning the gap.

The chain joins TRBV19 to TRBJ2-5, with D possibly matching TRBD1 (6 bases). The CDR3 has 13 residues. The V end lost 1 base, the J end lost 4 bases, and 7 bases lay between the germline ends. Germline lookup yields CDR1 LNHDA and CDR2 SQIVND (reference sequence). This CDR3 reads CASSIGRGETQYF. Written as DNA, the CDR3 is TGTGCCAGTAGTATAGGCAGGGGAGAGACCCAGTACTTC.

The V gene is TRBV5-8, the J gene TRBJ1-5; D gene uncertain. The CDR3 runs to 13 residues. Trimming left V 4 bases short and J 9 bases short, with 14 bases between. CDR1 and CDR2 (germline): SGHTS, YDEGEE. CDR3 loop: CASSQDIRGPQHF. The CDR3 DNA sequence: TGTGCCAGCAGCCAAGATATACGGGGGCCCCAGCATTTT. Combining the CDR3 with reference TRBV5-8 and TRBJ1-5 gives the whole variable domain EAGVTQSPTHLIKTRGQQATLRCSPISGHTSVYWYQQALGLGLQFLLWYDEGEERNRGNFPPRFSGRQFPNYSSELNVNALELEDSALYLCASSQDIRGPQHFGDGTRLSIL.

The chain links TRBV11-1 to TRBJ2-7, with TRBD1 identical over 8 bases. This CDR3 region has 14 residues. V trimming: 3 bases; J trimming: 2 bases; junction bases outside the gene matches: 3. From germline, CDR1 is SGHAT and CDR2 FQDESV (reference sequence). The CDR3 bases are TGTGCCAGCAGCTTCCGGGACAGGCCCTACGAGCAGTACTTC. Translated, it gives CASSFRDRPYEQYF.

The rearrangement uses TRBV6-6 and TRBJ1-2; D is undetermined. The germline V and J ends were trimmed by 5 bases and 6 bases, with 13 bases remaining between them. This CDR3 is built from 13 residues. Germline CDR1 and CDR2: MNHNY and SVGAGI (reference sequence). The CDR3 spells CASSILLGHGYTF. CDR3 nucleotides: TGTGCCAGCAGTATCCTTCTGGGCCATGGCTACACCTTC.

CDR3 sequence: CASSLIRGSSGGGETQYF. CDR3 sequence (DNA): TGTGCCAGCAGCTTAATTAGAGGAAGTAGCGGGGGGGGAGAGACCCAGTACTTC. J is TRBJ2-5 and V is TRBV7-3; 11 bases line up with TRBD2. J lost 4 bases, V lost 1 base, and 11 bases had no gene match. The CDR3 runs 18 residues. Germline V gene sequence: CDR1 SGHTA, CDR2 FQGTGA.

In this sample, this clone turned up a few times. V is TRBV7-2 and J is TRBJ1-2; 7 bases fit TRBD1. J gave up 6 bases and V 4 bases, and 8 bases lay outside the gene matches. The CDR3 has 14 amino acids. Per germline, CDR1 SGHTA and CDR2 FQGNSA. The CDR3 coding sequence is TGTGCCAGCAGCTCGAGAGACAGGGTCCATGGCTACACCTTC. Translated: CASSSRDRVHGYTF.